Shown below are 14 T cell receptor beta chains from a single sample sequenced in a study of cytomegalovirus exposure and HLA in healthy donors. TCRdb's table, derived via immunoSEQ multiplex PCR, lists solely in-frame clones and lacks some. This table has 150,000 to 180,000 clones, 65% to 90% appearing once. The sample comprised PBMCs. These receptors originate from a man between 18 and 35 years old in good health and CMV-seropositive.

The rearrangement uses TRBV2 and TRBJ2-7; 8 bases fit TRBD2. CDR1 is SNHLY and CDR2 is FYNNEI in the germline V gene. The CDR3 contains 15 residues. V lost 3 bases to trimming and J lost 2 bases; unmatched junction nucleotides: 6. The CDR3, as DNA: TGTGCCAGCAGTGAGGGGCGGGAGGCCCCCTACGAGCAGTACTTC. It encodes CASSEGREAPYEQYF.

The chain's CDR3 is CASSSRRGSANEQYF. The CDR3 DNA reads TGTGCCAGCAGCTCAAGAAGGGGGTCGGCGAACGAGCAGTACTTC. The chain combines TRBV5-8 with TRBJ2-7, with D possibly being TRBD1 (6 bases). In germline, CDR1 is SGHTS, CDR2 YDEGEE. The CDR3 has 15 amino acids. V was clipped by 3 bases and J by 5 bases, with 18 bases between them.

The V gene is TRBV19, the J gene TRBJ1-1; tentatively, D is TRBD1 (5 bases). CDR3 length equals 14 residues. From germline, CDR1 is LNHDA and CDR2 SQIVND (reference sequence). V lost 4 bases and J 7 bases, leaving 16 bases between the germline ends. The chain's CDR3 is CASSTLLDGGEAFF. In DNA, the CDR3 is TGTGCCAGTAGTACGCTCCTCGACGGGGGTGAAGCTTTCTTT.

The genes are TRBV7-3 and TRBJ1-2; weak D call: TRBD1 (6 bases). The CDR3 length is 13 residues. V was shortened by 5 bases and J by 7 bases, with 14 bases between the two germline ends. Per the germline V gene, CDR1 is SGHTA and CDR2 is FQGTGA. The CDR3 DNA reads TGTGCCAGCAGCATTACAGGGACCGGTGGCTACACCTTC. Residues: CASSITGTGGYTF.

The chain has TRBV6-6 and TRBJ2-4; TRBD2 agrees at 9 bases. Germline assignment: CDR1 MNHNY and CDR2 SVGAGI (reference sequence). The CDR3 is made up of 15 amino acids. Unmatched junction bases numbered 8, after V lost 4 bases and J lost 7 bases. CDR3 sequence (DNA): TGTGCCAGCAGTTTACTGGCGGGAGGGAGGAACATTCAGTACTTC. Amino acid sequence: CASSLLAGGRNIQYF.

The chain joins TRBV2 to TRBJ2-5; 12 nucleotides align to TRBD2. CDR3 length equals 16 residues. The V gene's germline CDR1 is SNHLY and CDR2 FYNNEI. V dropped 5 bases and J dropped 4; count of bases not matched to a gene: 8. The CDR3 DNA sequence: TGTGCCAGCAGTCCTGTACTAGCGGGGGGTGGAGAGACCCAGTACTTC. This encodes CASSPVLAGGGETQYF.

The rearrangement links TRBV5-1 to TRBJ1-1, with 7 nucleotides matching TRBD1. The germline CDR1 and CDR2 sequences are SGHRS and YFSETQ. The CDR3 covers 19 residues. V trimming: 2 bases; J trimming: 1 base; junction bases outside the gene matches: 17. CDR3 sequence: CASSFHTGDEPMGNTEAFF. In DNA form, the CDR3 reads TGCGCCAGCAGCTTCCACACAGGGGATGAACCTATGGGGAACACTGAAGCTTTCTTT.

V and J are TRBV7-2 and TRBJ2-5; D gene uncertain. There are 14 residues in the CDR3. V lost 1 base to trimming and J lost 5 bases, with 11 bases between them. The germline V gene encodes CDR1 SGHTA and CDR2 FQGNSA. The CDR3 protein is CASSLVGPAETQYF. The CDR3 nucleotides are TGTGCCAGCAGCTTAGTGGGCCCCGCTGAGACCCAGTACTTC.

The chain carries TRBV5-4 and TRBJ1-2, with 11 nucleotides matching TRBD1. The CDR3 spans 14 residues. J gave up 8 bases and V 4 bases, and 7 bases lay outside the gene matches. CDR1 and CDR2 from the germline V gene are SGHNT and YYREEE (reference sequence). Here the CDR3 reads CASSTDRGRKGYTF. The CDR3 bases are TGTGCCAGCAGCACGGACAGGGGGCGAAAGGGCTACACCTTC.

This rearrangement joins TRBV5-6 to TRBJ2-3; 7 bases agree with TRBD2. Germline loops: CDR1 SGHDT, CDR2 YYEEEE. The V segment lost 0 bases and the J segment 0 bases; nucleotides outside the gene matches: 4. The CDR3 runs 16 residues. The CDR3 DNA sequence: TGTGCCAGCAGCTTGGGACGGGGGGTGAGCACAGATACGCAGTATTTT. Amino acid sequence: CASSLGRGVSTDTQYF.

The V gene is TRBV7-3, the J gene TRBJ2-1; possibly TRBD1 for D (5 bases). V was cut by 5 bases and J by 8 bases, with 10 bases left in between. Germline V gives CDR1 SGHTA, CDR2 FQGTGA. The CDR3 sequence is 12 residues long. CDR3 residues: CASSARVDEQFF. In DNA form, the CDR3 reads TGTGCCAGCAGCGCCAGGGTCGATGAGCAGTTCTTC.

The sample holds a few counts of this clone. The rearrangement joins TRBV11-2 to TRBJ2-7, with D unclear. The germline V gene encodes CDR1 SGHAT and CDR2 FQNNGV. The CDR3 consists of 12 residues. V lost 4 bases, J lost 0 bases, and 4 bases lay in between. The CDR3 loop reads CASSSYSYEQYF. CDR3 nucleotides: TGTGCCAGCAGCTCCTACTCCTACGAGCAGTACTTC.

The chain combines TRBV29-1 with TRBJ1-2, with D perhaps TRBD1 (5 bases). CDR1 SQVTM and CDR2 ANQGSEA come from the germline V gene. The length of the CDR3 is 11 residues. Trimming pared 6 bases from V and 8 bases from J, leaving 13 bases between. This CDR3 reads CSVGGGGGYTF. For the CDR3, the DNA is TGCAGCGTGGGTGGGGGAGGCGGCTACACCTTC.

DNA for the CDR3: TGTGCCAGCAGCATTTACGGGGAGGGGAACACTGAAGCTTTCTTT. It codes for CASSIYGEGNTEAFF. The V call is TRBV4-2, the J call TRBJ1-1; D gene uncertain. CDR1 and CDR2 (germline): LGHNA, YNFKEQ. The length of the CDR3 is 15 residues. V was shortened by 5 bases and J by 1 base, with 14 bases between the two germline ends.